Presented here are 7 T cell receptor beta chains from one specimen sequenced in a study of shared clonotypes between healthy human individuals. Generated by immunoSEQ multiplex PCR, the TCRdb table keeps only in-frame clones and is missing some. Of about 2 million clones listed, about 95% are singletons. Naive-designated CD8 cells lacked CD45RO, were positively enriched for CCR7, and omitted terminally differentiated effector memory CD45RA+ cells. Sequenced: naive CD8+ T cells sorted from blood. These receptors were collected from a young man in good health.

The rearrangement uses TRBV28 and TRBJ2-1; 10 bases agree with TRBD1. From germline, CDR1 is MDHEN and CDR2 SYDVKM. CDR3 length: 14 amino acids. J lost 8 bases, V lost 3 bases, and 4 bases had no gene match. The CDR3 here is CASSFLGTGDEQFF. The CDR3 coding sequence is TGTGCCAGCAGTTTCCTCGGGACAGGGGATGAGCAGTTCTTC. Looking up the rest from reference TRBV28 and TRBJ2-1 gives the full variable domain: DVKVTQSSRYLVKRTGEKVFLECVQDMDHENMFWYRQDPGLGLRLIYFSYDVKMKEKGDIPEGYSVSREKKERFSLILESASTNQTSMYLCASSFLGTGDEQFFGPGTRLTVL.

A remark on this clone: The sample contains more than one DNA sequence encoding this CDR3. V and J are TRBV30 and TRBJ1-1; tentatively, D is TRBD1 (5 bases). This CDR3 is 14 amino acids long. The germline V gene has CDR1 GTSNPN and CDR2 SVGIG (reference sequence). Trimming took 2 bases from V and 1 from J, leaving 11 bases between them. In DNA, the CDR3 is TGTGCCTGGAGTCTAGGGACGGGGAACACTGAAGCTTTCTTT. Translated, it gives CAWSLGTGNTEAFF.

The V call is TRBV28, the J call TRBJ1-5; 9 bases match TRBD1. After removal of 5 bases from V and 4 bases from J, the junction contained 3 bases not matched to a gene. The V gene's germline CDR1 is MDHEN and CDR2 SYDVKM. There are 14 residues in the CDR3. CDR3 sequence (DNA): TGTGCCAGCAGTGTACAGGGGGCGAATCAGCCCCAGCATTTT. The encoded protein is CASSVQGANQPQHF.

The rearrangement uses TRBV28 and TRBJ1-5; 9 bases match TRBD1. The germline V gene has CDR1 MDHEN and CDR2 SYDVKM. CDR3 size: 15 residues. V lost 6 bases to trimming and J lost 2 bases; unmatched junction nucleotides: 5. CDR3 sequence (DNA): TGTGCCAGCAGCTATAGACAGGGGGGCAATCAGCCCCAGCATTTT. Residues: CASSYRQGGNQPQHF.

This chain links TRBV25-1 with TRBJ2-3; D is tentatively TRBD1 or TRBD2 (5 bases each). Germline CDR1 MGHDK, CDR2 SYGVNS. This CDR3 has 15 residues. Trimming took off 5 bases at V and 0 bases at J, with 12 bases between the two ends. CDR3 in amino acids: CASSSGRFSTDTQYF. The DNA for the CDR3 is TGTGCCAGCAGTTCGGGACGGTTTAGCACAGATACGCAGTATTTT.

This sequence joins TRBV4-1 and TRBJ1-5; D gene ambiguous. Between the trimmed V and J ends, which lost 1 base and 6 bases, there was a span of 7 bases. Germline values: CDR1 MGHRA, CDR2 YSYEKL. The CDR3 spans 13 residues. The CDR3 coding sequence is TGCGCCAGCAGCCAAGCCATGGTTCAGCCCCAGCATTTT. This encodes CASSQAMVQPQHF.

This clone was counted a few times. The genes are TRBV2 and TRBJ2-7; D tentatively reads TRBD1 or TRBD2 (5 bases each). V was clipped by 7 bases and J by 10 bases, with 17 bases between them. Germline CDR1 SNHLY, CDR2 FYNNEI. The CDR3 has 12 residues. The CDR3 sequence: CASTGTATRQYF. The CDR3 bases are TGTGCCAGCACCGGGACCGCCACCCGCCAGTACTTC.